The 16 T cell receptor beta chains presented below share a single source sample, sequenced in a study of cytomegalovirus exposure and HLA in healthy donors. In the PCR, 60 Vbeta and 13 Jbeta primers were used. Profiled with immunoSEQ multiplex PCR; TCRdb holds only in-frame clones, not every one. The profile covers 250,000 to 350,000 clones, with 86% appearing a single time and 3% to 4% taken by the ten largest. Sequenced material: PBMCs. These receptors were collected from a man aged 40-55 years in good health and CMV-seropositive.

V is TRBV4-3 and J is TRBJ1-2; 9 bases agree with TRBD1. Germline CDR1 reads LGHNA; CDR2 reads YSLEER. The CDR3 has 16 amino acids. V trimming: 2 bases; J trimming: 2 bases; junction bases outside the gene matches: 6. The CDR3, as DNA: TGCGCCAGCAGCCAAACCGGGACAGGGTACAACTATGGCTACACCTTC. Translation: CASSQTGTGYNYGYTF.

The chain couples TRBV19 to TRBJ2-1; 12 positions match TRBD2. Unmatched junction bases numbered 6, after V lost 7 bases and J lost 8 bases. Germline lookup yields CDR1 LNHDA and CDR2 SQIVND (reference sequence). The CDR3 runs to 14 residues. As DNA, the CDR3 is TGTGCCAGTATCCTGACTAGCGGGAGCGATGAGCAGTTCTTC. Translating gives CASILTSGSDEQFF.

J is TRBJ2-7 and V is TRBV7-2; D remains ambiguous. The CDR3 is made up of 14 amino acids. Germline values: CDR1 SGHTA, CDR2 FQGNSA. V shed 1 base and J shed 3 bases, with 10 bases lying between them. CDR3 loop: CASSLGRSDYEQYF. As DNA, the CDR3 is TGTGCCAGCAGCTTAGGGCGGTCAGACTACGAGCAGTACTTC.

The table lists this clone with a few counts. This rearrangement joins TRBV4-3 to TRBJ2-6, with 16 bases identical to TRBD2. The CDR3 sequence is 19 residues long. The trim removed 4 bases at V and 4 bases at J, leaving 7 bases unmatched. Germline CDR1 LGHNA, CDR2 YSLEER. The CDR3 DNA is TGCGCCAGCAGCCGCTCGGGACTAGCGGGAGGGCACGGGGCCAACGTCCTGACTTTC. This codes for CASSRSGLAGGHGANVLTF.

The CDR3 sequence: CASSSTRGTSSYEQYF. The CDR3 region has the DNA TGTGCCAGCAGCTCTACCAGGGGGACTAGCTCCTACGAGCAGTACTTC. J is TRBJ2-7 and V is TRBV7-8, with a possible D match to TRBD2 (8 bases). V dropped 4 bases and J dropped 0 bases, with 16 bases sitting between them. Germline CDR1 is SGHVS and CDR2 is FQNEAQ. This CDR3 comprises 16 residues. The full variable domain, completed using reference TRBV7-8 and TRBJ2-7, is GAGVSQSPRYKVAKRGQDVALRCDPISGHVSLFWYQQALGQGPEFLTYFQNEAQLDKSGLPSDRFFAERPEGSVSTLKIQRTQQEDSAVYLCASSSTRGTSSYEQYFGPGTRLTVT.

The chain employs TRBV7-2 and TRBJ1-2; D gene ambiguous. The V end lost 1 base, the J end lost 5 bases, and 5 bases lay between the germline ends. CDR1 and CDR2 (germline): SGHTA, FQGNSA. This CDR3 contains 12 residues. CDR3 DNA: TGTGCCAGCAGCTTAGGAGGGTATGGCTACACCTTC. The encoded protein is CASSLGGYGYTF.

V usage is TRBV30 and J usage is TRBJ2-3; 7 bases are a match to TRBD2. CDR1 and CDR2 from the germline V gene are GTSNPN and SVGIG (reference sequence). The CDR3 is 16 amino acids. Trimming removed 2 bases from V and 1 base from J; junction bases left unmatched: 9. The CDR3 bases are TGTGCCTGGAGTTGGGGCTCGGGGGGTCGCACAGATACGCAGTATTTT. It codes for CAWSWGSGGRTDTQYF.

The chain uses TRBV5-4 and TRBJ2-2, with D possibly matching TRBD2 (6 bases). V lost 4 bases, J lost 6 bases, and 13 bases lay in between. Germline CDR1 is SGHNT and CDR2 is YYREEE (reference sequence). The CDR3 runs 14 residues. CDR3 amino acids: CASSAGRRAGELFF. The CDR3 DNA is TGTGCCAGCAGCGCGGGGAGGAGGGCCGGGGAGCTGTTTTTT.

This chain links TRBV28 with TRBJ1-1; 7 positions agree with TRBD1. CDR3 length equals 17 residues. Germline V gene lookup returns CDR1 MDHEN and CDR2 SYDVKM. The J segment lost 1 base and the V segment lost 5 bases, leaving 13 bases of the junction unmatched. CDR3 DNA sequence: TGTGCCAGCAGTACTCGTCGACTCAGGGGGGCGAACACTGAAGCTTTCTTT. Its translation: CASSTRRLRGANTEAFF. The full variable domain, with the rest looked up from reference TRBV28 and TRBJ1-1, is DVKVTQSSRYLVKRTGEKVFLECVQDMDHENMFWYRQDPGLGLRLIYFSYDVKMKEKGDIPEGYSVSREKKERFSLILESASTNQTSMYLCASSTRRLRGANTEAFFGQGTRLTVV.

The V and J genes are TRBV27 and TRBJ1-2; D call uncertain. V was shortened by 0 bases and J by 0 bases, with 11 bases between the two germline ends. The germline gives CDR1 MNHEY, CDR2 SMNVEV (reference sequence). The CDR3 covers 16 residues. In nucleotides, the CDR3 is TGTGCCAGCAGTTTATCCGGAGGCAGATCTAACTATGGCTACACCTTC. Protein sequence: CASSLSGGRSNYGYTF.

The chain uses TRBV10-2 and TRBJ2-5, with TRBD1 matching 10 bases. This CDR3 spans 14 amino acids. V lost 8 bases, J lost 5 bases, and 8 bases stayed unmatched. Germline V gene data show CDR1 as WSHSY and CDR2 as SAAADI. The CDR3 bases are TGCGCCAGCGCAAGGACAGGGGGTATGGAGACCCAGTACTTC. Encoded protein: CASARTGGMETQYF.

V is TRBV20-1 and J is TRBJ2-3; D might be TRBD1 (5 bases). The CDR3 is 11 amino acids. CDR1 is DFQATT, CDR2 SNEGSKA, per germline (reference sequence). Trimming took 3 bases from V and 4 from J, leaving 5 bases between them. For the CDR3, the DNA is TGCAGTGCTAGCAGGGCAGATACGCAGTATTTT. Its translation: CSASRADTQYF.

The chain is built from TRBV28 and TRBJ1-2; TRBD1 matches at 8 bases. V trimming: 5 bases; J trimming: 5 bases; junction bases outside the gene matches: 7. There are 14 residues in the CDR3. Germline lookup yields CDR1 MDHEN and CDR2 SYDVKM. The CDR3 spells CASSLDRVRYGYTF. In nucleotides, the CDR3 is TGTGCCAGCAGTCTGGACAGGGTGCGATATGGCTACACCTTC.

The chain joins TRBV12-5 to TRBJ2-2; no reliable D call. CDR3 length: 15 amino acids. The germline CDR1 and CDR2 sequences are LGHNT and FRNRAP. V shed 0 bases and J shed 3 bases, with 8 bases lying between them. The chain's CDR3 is CASGLVLGDTGELFF. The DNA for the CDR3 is TGTGCTAGTGGTTTGGTACTTGGAGACACCGGGGAGCTGTTTTTT.

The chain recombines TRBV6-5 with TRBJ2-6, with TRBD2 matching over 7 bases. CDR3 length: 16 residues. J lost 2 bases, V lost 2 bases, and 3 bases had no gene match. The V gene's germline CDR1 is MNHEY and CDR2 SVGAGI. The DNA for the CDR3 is TGTGCCAGCAGTTACGCCCGGGGGGCTGGGGCCAACGTCCTGACTTTC. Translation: CASSYARGAGANVLTF.

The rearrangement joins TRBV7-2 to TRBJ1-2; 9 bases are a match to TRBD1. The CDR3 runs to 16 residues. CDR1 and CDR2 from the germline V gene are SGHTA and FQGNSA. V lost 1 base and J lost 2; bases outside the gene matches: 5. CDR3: CASSLEGTGLNYGYTF. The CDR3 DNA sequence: TGTGCCAGCAGCTTAGAGGGGACAGGGCTCAACTATGGCTACACCTTC.